The clone carrying this TCR beta chain was detected once. TCRdb keeps only in-frame clones here, not all; method: immunoSEQ multiplex PCR. This table has tens of thousands of clones, about 90% appearing once. This sample stems from a study of OX40 agonist ivuxolimab in advanced cancers. Germline assignment: CDR1 ENHRY and CDR2 SYGVKD. This CDR3 region has 21 residues. V gave up 8 bases and J gave up 1 base, with 36 bases separating them. The chain links TRBV10-3 to TRBJ2-7; D may be TRBD1 or TRBD2 (7 bases each). The sample consisted of CD4+ or CD8+ T cells sorted from blood, taken in a trial of the OX40 agonist ivuxolimab. The clonotype originates from an adult with an advanced solid tumor such as melanoma, head and neck, liver or kidney cancer. This CDR3 is CAIRTAGSTGLGGRSSYEQYF. The CDR3, as DNA: TGTGCCATCCGCACGGCGGGGTCGACAGGGCTGGGAGGGAGGTCATCCTACGAGCAGTACTTC.